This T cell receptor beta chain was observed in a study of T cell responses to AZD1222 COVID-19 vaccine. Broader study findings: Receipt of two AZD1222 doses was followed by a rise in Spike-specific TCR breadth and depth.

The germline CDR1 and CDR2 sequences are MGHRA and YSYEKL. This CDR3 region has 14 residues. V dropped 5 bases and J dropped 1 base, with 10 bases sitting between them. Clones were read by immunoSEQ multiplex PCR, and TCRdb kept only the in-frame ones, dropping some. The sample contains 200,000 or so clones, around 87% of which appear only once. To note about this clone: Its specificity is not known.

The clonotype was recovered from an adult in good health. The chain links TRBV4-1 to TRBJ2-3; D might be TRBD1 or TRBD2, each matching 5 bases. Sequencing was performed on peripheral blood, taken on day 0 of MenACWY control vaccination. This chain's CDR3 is CASSYRGGTDTQYF. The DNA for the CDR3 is TGCGCCAGCAGCTATCGGGGCGGCACAGATACGCAGTATTTT.